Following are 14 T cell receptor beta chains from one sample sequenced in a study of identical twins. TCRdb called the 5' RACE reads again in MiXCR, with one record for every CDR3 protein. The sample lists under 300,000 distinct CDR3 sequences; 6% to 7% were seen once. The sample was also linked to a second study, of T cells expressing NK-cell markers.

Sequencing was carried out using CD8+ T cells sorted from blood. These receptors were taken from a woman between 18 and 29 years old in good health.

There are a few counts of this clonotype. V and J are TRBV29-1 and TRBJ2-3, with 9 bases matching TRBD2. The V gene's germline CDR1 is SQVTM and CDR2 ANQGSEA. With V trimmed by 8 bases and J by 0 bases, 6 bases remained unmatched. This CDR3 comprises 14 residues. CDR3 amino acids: CSPPLAGSTDTQYF. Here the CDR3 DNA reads TGCAGCCCCCCGCTAGCGGGAAGCACAGATACGCAGTATTTT.

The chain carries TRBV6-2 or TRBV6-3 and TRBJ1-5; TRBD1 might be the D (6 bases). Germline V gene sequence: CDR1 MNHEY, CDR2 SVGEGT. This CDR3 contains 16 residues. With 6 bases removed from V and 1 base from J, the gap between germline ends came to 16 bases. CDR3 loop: CASRSGGERSNQPQHF. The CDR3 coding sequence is TGTGCCAGCAGGTCGGGGGGCGAGAGAAGCAATCAGCCCCAGCATTTT.

CDR3 amino acids: CSLPRAYSTDTQYF. The CDR3 DNA reads as TGCAGTCTCCCCCGGGCATACAGCACAGATACGCAGTATTTT. J is TRBJ2-3 and V is TRBV20-1; D is unresolved. Germline assignment: CDR1 DFQATT and CDR2 SNEGSKA (reference sequence). This CDR3 spans 14 amino acids. V lost 8 bases and J lost 0, with 15 bases in between.

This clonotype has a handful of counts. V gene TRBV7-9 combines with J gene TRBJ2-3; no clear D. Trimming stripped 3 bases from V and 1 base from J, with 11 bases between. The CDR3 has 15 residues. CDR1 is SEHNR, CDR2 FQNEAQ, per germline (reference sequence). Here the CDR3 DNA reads TGTGCCAGCAGCTTTCCTCTTGAGGGCACAGATACGCAGTATTTT. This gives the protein CASSFPLEGTDTQYF. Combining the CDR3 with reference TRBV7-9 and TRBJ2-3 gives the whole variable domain DTGVSQNPRHKITKRGQNVTFRCDPISEHNRLYWYRQTLGQGPEFLTYFQNEAQLEKSRLLSDRFSAERPKGSFSTLEIQRTEQGDSAMYLCASSFPLEGTDTQYFGPGTRLTVL.

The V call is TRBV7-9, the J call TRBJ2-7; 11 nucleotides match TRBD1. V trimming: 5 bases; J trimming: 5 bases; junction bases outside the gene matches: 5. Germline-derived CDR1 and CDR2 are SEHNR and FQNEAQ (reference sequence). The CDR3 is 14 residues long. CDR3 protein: CASSIGQGADEQYF. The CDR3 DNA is TGTGCCAGCAGCATTGGACAGGGGGCGGACGAGCAGTACTTC.

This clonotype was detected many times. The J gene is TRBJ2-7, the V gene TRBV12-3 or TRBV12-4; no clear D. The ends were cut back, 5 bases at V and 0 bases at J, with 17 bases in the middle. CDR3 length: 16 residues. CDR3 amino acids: CASSASARTNSYEQYF. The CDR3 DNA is TGTGCCAGCAGTGCAAGCGCCCGAACGAACTCCTACGAGCAGTACTTC.

CDR3 region: CASSPTSGVNTEAFF. The CDR3, as DNA: TGTGCCAGCAGCCCGACATCCGGGGTGAACACTGAAGCTTTCTTT. This chain connects TRBV3-1 to TRBJ1-1; D gene unclear. The CDR3 has 15 residues. Between the trimmed V and J ends, which lost 4 bases and 0 bases, there was a span of 12 bases. Germline-derived CDR1 and CDR2 are LGHDT and YNNKEL (reference sequence). The full variable domain, completed using reference TRBV3-1 and TRBJ1-1, is DTAVSQTPKYLVTQMGNDKSIKCEQNLGHDTMYWYKQDSKKFLKIMFSYNNKELIINETVPNRFSPKSPDKAHLNLHINSLELGDSAVYFCASSPTSGVNTEAFFGQGTRLTVV.

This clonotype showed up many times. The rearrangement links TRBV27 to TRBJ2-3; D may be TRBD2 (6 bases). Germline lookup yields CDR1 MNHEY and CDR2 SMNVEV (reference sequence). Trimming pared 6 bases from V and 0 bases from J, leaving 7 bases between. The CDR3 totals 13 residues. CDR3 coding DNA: TGTGCCAGCAGAGGAGGGAGCACAGATACGCAGTATTTT. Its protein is CASRGGSTDTQYF.

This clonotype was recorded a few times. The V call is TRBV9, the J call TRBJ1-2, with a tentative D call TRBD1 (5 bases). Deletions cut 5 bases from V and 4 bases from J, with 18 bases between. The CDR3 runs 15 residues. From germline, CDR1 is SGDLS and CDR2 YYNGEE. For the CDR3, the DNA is TGTGCCAGCAGGCAGGGTAATGGATTGGGCTATGGCTACACCTTC. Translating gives CASRQGNGLGYGYTF.

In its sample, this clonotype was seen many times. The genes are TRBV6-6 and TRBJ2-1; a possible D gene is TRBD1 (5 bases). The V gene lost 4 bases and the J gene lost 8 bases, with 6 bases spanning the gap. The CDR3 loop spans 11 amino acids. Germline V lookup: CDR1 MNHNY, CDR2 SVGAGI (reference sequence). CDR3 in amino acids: CASSWGDEQFF. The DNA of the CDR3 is TGTGCCAGCAGTTGGGGCGATGAGCAGTTCTTC.

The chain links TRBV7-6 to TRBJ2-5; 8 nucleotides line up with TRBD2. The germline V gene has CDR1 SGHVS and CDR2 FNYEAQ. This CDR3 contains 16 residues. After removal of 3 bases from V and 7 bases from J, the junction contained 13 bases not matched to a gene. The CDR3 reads CASSLGGGTFGGTQYF. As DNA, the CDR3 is TGTGCCAGCAGCTTGGGCGGGGGGACGTTCGGCGGGACCCAGTACTTC.

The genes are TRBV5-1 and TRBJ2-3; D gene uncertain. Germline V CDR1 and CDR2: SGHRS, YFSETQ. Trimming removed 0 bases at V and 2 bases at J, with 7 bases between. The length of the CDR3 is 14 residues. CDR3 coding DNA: TGCGCCAGCAGCTTGGGTAGGGTCACAGATACGCAGTATTTT. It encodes CASSLGRVTDTQYF.

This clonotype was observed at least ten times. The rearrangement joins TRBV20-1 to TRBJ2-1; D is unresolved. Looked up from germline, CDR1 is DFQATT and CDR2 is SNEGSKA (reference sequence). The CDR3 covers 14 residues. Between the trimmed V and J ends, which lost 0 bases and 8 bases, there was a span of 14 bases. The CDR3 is CSARDMVSEDEQFF. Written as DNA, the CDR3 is TGCAGTGCTAGAGATATGGTATCCGAAGATGAGCAGTTCTTC.

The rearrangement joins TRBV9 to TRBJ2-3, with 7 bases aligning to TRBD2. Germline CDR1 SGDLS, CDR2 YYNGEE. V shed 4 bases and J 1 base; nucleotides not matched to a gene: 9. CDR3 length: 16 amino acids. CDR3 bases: TGTGCCAGCAGCTCCCGGGCGGGAGCTGGCACAGATACGCAGTATTTT. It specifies CASSSRAGAGTDTQYF.